The sequence of this TCR beta chain was determined in a study of graft-versus-host responses after intestinal transplantation. Study-wide results and caveats: Clonal ratios of graft-versus-host to host-versus-graft in allografts were high for patients exhibiting graft-donor T cell macrochimerism. Early post-transplant falls in HvG clones accompanied the peak levels of circulating GvH clones.

Profiled with immunoSEQ multiplex PCR; TCRdb holds only in-frame clones, not every one. This sample has over 15,000 clones; 38% occur once, and the top ten carry about 3.5%. Researchers placed roughly 200,000 CFSE-labeled responder cells in culture with roughly 200,000 irradiated, violet-dye-labeled stimulator cells. Sorted after the reaction were proliferating CFSE-low CD3+CD4+ and CD3+CD8+ responders. There are 13 residues in the CDR3. V was pared by 3 bases and J by 7 bases, with 10 bases between. Looked up from germline, CDR1 is PRHDT and CDR2 is FYEKMQ (reference sequence). The sample in question was alloreactive CD8+ T cells from a mixed lymphocyte reaction culture, obtained before intestinal transplant. This sample's subset: CFSE-low proliferating T cells sorted from roughly six-day pre-transplant mixed lymphocyte reaction (GvH or HvG direction). The genes are TRBV13 and TRBJ2-1; D remains ambiguous. The sequence derives from a human patient who received an intestinal transplant. The CDR3 here is CASSFGVRNEQFF. For the CDR3, the DNA is TGTGCCAGCAGCTTTGGGGTGAGGAATGAGCAGTTCTTC.